This entry lists 11 T cell receptor beta chains sequenced from one sample in a study of blood T cell repertoires in COVID-19. The data were produced by immunoSEQ multiplex PCR, yet TCRdb's version contains in-frame clones alone and is incomplete. Seen here are fewer than 50,000 clones, 80% observed once, and the top ten hold under 20%. Sequencing was carried out using peripheral blood. The origin of the receptors is a man in his 70s with acute or convalescent COVID-19.

A single count supports this clone. The genes are TRBV2 and TRBJ2-1; 16 nucleotides line up with TRBD2. Germline CDR1 reads SNHLY; CDR2 reads FYNNEI. V trimming: 6 bases; J trimming: 10 bases; junction bases outside the gene matches: 6. The length of the CDR3 is 15 residues. CDR3 bases: TGTGCCAGCAGCGGGACTAGCGGGGGGGCAGGGGAGCAGTTCTTC. It is translated as CASSGTSGGAGEQFF.

V is TRBV4-1 and J is TRBJ2-5; TRBD1 matches at 10 bases. There are 16 residues in the CDR3. V gave up 3 bases and J gave up 5 bases; unmatched junction bases: 9. The germline gives CDR1 MGHRA, CDR2 YSYEKL. CDR3 bases: TGCGCCAGCAGCCAGACCCGGACAGGGGGGACGGAGACCCAGTACTTC. It specifies CASSQTRTGGTETQYF.

The rearrangement joins TRBV14 to TRBJ1-1; 7 bases fit TRBD1. The J segment lost 1 base and the V segment lost 4 bases, leaving 6 bases of the junction unmatched. This CDR3 is built from 15 residues. The V gene's germline CDR1 is SGHDN and CDR2 FVKESK. CDR3 in amino acids: CASSRRTGANTEAFF. DNA for the CDR3: TGTGCCAGCAGCCGGCGGACAGGTGCGAACACTGAAGCTTTCTTT.

V gene TRBV13 combines with J gene TRBJ1-5, with a tentative D call TRBD1 (5 bases). This CDR3 contains 13 residues. V was cut by 7 bases and J by 7 bases, with 14 bases left in between. Per germline, CDR1 PRHDT and CDR2 FYEKMQ (reference sequence). The CDR3 here is CASTRGVGQPQHF. Here the CDR3 DNA reads TGTGCCAGCACCCGGGGGGTAGGACAGCCCCAGCATTTT.

The chain employs TRBV7-2 and TRBJ2-3, with D possibly matching TRBD2 (7 bases). This CDR3 comprises 14 residues. The V gene's germline CDR1 is SGHTA and CDR2 FQGNSA. V shed 2 bases and J shed 8 bases, with 14 bases lying between them. CDR3 protein: CASSLNAGAPTQYF. As DNA, the CDR3 is TGTGCCAGCAGCTTAAATGCGGGGGCGCCTACGCAGTATTTT.

The chain uses TRBV7-6 and TRBJ2-2; D remains ambiguous. The V and J ends lost 4 bases and 3 bases respectively, with 15 bases between them. This CDR3 has 16 amino acids. CDR1 is SGHVS and CDR2 is FNYEAQ in the germline V gene. Here the CDR3 DNA reads TGTGCCAGCAGCTCCCATAGTTACTCATACACCGGGGAGCTGTTTTTT. Its protein product is CASSSHSYSYTGELFF.

The chain recombines TRBV4-1 with TRBJ1-2; 9 nucleotides match TRBD1. Trimming at V came to 3 bases and at J to 8 bases, leaving 10 bases not matched to a gene. The germline V gene encodes CDR1 MGHRA and CDR2 YSYEKL. The CDR3 has 15 residues. The CDR3 protein is CASSQVGQGREGYTF. The CDR3 nucleotides read TGCGCCAGCAGCCAGGTCGGACAGGGGAGGGAGGGCTACACCTTC.

CDR3 residues: CASSPRGYGYTF. CDR3 nucleotides: TGTGCCAGCAGTCCCAGGGGTTATGGCTACACCTTC. This sequence joins TRBV28 and TRBJ1-2, with a possible D match to TRBD1 (6 bases). V lost 5 bases and J lost 5, with 9 bases in between. The CDR3 spans 12 residues. Looked up from germline, CDR1 is MDHEN and CDR2 is SYDVKM.

This chain links TRBV6-6 with TRBJ2-5; 13 bases agree with TRBD2. With V trimmed by 5 bases and J by 3 bases, 9 bases remained unmatched. CDR3 size: 17 residues. Germline CDR1 is MNHNY and CDR2 is SVGAGI (reference sequence). The CDR3 protein is CASSRILGLAGEETQYF. CDR3 bases: TGTGCCAGCAGTCGTATTCTTGGACTAGCGGGGGAAGAGACCCAGTACTTC.

The rearrangement uses TRBV7-2 and TRBJ2-7; 8 bases are shared with TRBD1. Trimming cost V 1 base and J 6 bases; bases outside gene matches: 8. Germline V CDR1 and CDR2: SGHTA, FQGNSA. CDR3 size: 15 residues. CDR3 DNA sequence: TGTGCCAGCAGCTTAGGGACAGGGTTAAGCAGCGAGCAGTACTTC. It codes for CASSLGTGLSSEQYF.

This rearrangement joins TRBV5-1 to TRBJ1-1; D is uncertain. Deletions cut 2 bases from V and 4 bases from J, with 12 bases between. Per the germline V gene, CDR1 is SGHRS and CDR2 is YFSETQ. This CDR3 region has 14 residues. CDR3 in DNA: TGCGCCAGCAGCTTTGGAGACCGGGGCACTGAAGCTTTCTTT. Its protein product is CASSFGDRGTEAFF.